What follows are 7 T cell receptor beta chains derived from one specimen sequenced in a study of response to subunit inactivated influenza vaccine. TCRdb passed the RT-PCR reads through MiXCR, listing each CDR3 protein once. The sample comprises roughly 760,000 distinct CDR3 sequences, about 20% of which are singletons, and roughly a tenth rests with the top ten. The sample was PBMCs from blood, taken about 5 days after vaccination. The receptors stem from a man between 45 and 60 years old who received an inactivated influenza vaccine.

The chain carries TRBV7-8 and TRBJ2-3; D call uncertain. V was cut by 2 bases and J by 0 bases, with 18 bases left in between. The CDR3 runs 18 residues. CDR1 and CDR2 from the germline V gene are SGHVS and FQNEAQ. CDR3 loop: CASSLRIWGSPSTDTQYF. The DNA of the CDR3 is TGTGCCAGCAGCTTACGTATCTGGGGAAGCCCTAGCACAGATACGCAGTATTTT.

The chain's CDR3 is CASSQGSWRENNNEQFF. CDR3 bases: TGCGCCAGCAGCCAAGGCTCCTGGCGGGAGAACAACAATGAGCAGTTCTTC. The chain uses TRBV4-3 and TRBJ2-1; 7 positions agree with TRBD2. With 1 base clipped from V and 5 bases from J, the junction kept 11 bases outside the gene matches. This CDR3 has 17 residues. Germline V gene sequence: CDR1 LGHNA, CDR2 YSLEER.

This clonotype was seen more than once but under ten times. J is TRBJ2-1 and V is TRBV27; tentatively, D is TRBD2 (6 bases). Germline lookup yields CDR1 MNHEY and CDR2 SMNVEV (reference sequence). The CDR3 has 16 residues. V lost 2 bases and J lost 8, with 19 bases in between. The CDR3: CASSLLWGRPPDEQFF. The CDR3 nucleotides read TGTGCCAGCAGTTTACTTTGGGGGAGGCCTCCGGATGAGCAGTTCTTC.

The chain joins TRBV6-5 to TRBJ1-3, with D unclear. CDR3 size: 15 residues. Deletions cut 2 bases from V and 3 bases from J, with 11 bases between. CDR1 is MNHEY and CDR2 is SVGAGI in the germline V gene. Here the CDR3 reads CASSYREGDGNTIYF. The DNA of the CDR3 is TGTGCCAGCAGTTACAGGGAAGGAGATGGAAACACCATATATTTT.

This chain links TRBV20-1 with TRBJ2-1, with 9 bases matching TRBD2. There are 15 residues in the CDR3. Unmatched junction bases numbered 9, after V lost 6 bases and J lost 3 bases. Germline CDR1 reads DFQATT; CDR2 reads SNEGSKA (reference sequence). In nucleotides, the CDR3 is TGCAGTGCCCGCGCGGGGGGGGTACGCTACAATGAGCAGTTCTTC. Protein sequence: CSARAGGVRYNEQFF.

This clonotype has more than one count but fewer than ten. The V call is TRBV4-1, the J call TRBJ2-5, with 7 positions matching TRBD2. With V trimmed by 1 base and J by 5 bases, 4 bases remained unmatched. Per germline, CDR1 MGHRA and CDR2 YSYEKL. The length of the CDR3 is 14 residues. CDR3 residues: CASSQGLAPETQYF. The CDR3 DNA sequence: TGCGCCAGCAGCCAAGGACTAGCTCCGGAGACCCAGTACTTC.

This clonotype occurred a few times. The chain has TRBV3-1 and TRBJ2-7; no clear D gene. CDR1 is LGHDT and CDR2 is YNNKEL in the germline V gene (reference sequence). The CDR3 covers 13 residues. Trimming removed 4 bases from V and 6 bases from J, with 13 bases in between. The chain's CDR3 is CASSPENLREQYF. The CDR3 bases are TGTGCCAGCAGCCCCGAGAATCTCCGCGAGCAGTACTTC.